This T cell receptor (beta chain) was recovered during a study of blood T cells in healthy people across ages. Notes on this clonotype: Antigen specificity is unknown.

The CDR3 covers 13 residues. The V end lost 4 bases, the J end lost 4 bases, and 13 bases lay between the germline ends. Germline V gene data show CDR1 as SQVTM and CDR2 as ANQGSEA. It was with a sample-barcoded 5' primer and a J-beta primer mix that a second PCR of roughly 6 to 12 cycles was run. TCRdb re-called the 5' RACE reads with MiXCR, one entry per CDR3 protein. The sample lists approximately 830,000 distinct CDR3 sequences; 62% were seen once. With each sample, at least 6 micrograms of total RNA were extracted. Whole-study findings and limits: Both higher diversity and more naive CD4+ cells marked long-lived donors when set against aged donors. TCR beta diversity per million T cells fell roughly linearly with age. The study lacked donor CMV status, which possibly confounded expanded clonotype changes.

Sequenced: blood. The sequence derives from a man between 25 and 39 years old in good health. V and J are TRBV29-1 and TRBJ1-1; D is possibly TRBD1 (5 bases). CDR3 coding DNA: TGCAGCGTTGTACGGGACGGCGGCACTGAAGCTTTCTTT. It codes for CSVVRDGGTEAFF.